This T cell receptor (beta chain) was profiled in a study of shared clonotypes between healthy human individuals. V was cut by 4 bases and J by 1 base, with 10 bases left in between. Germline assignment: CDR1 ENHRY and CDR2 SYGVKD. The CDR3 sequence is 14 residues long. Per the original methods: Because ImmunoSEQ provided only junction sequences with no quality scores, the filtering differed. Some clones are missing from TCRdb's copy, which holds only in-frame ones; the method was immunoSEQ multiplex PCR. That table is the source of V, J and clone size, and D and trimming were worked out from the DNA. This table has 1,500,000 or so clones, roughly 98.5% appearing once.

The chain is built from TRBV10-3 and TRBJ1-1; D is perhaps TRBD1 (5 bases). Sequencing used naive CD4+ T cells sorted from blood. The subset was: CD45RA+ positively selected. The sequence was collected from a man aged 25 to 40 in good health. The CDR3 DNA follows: TGTGCCATCAGTGGATGGGGGGGGAACACTGAAGCTTTCTTT. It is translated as CAISGWGGNTEAFF.